One and the same sample provided the 17 T cell receptor beta chains below, sequenced in a study of blood T cells in healthy people across ages. Using a J-beta primer mix together with a sample-barcoded 5' primer, a second PCR was run for about 6 to 11 cycles. Each CDR3 protein is one row after TCRdb ran MiXCR on the 5' RACE reads. Of hundreds of thousands of distinct CDR3 sequences listed, about 56% are singletons. The sample consisted of blood. The receptors stem from a man aged 40-50 years in good health.

The chain joins TRBV30 to TRBJ2-6, with D hard to call. The CDR3 has 12 residues. The ends were cut back, 2 bases at V and 4 bases at J, with 3 bases in the middle. CDR1 is GTSNPN and CDR2 is SVGIG in the germline V gene (reference sequence). DNA of the CDR3: TGTGCCTGGAGTTCCGGGGCCAACGTCCTGACTTTC. Amino acids: CAWSSGANVLTF.

This clonotype was recorded a few times. The V call is TRBV28, the J call TRBJ2-3; 10 nucleotides line up with TRBD1. Per the germline V gene, CDR1 is MDHEN and CDR2 is SYDVKM. Unmatched junction bases numbered 6, after V lost 7 bases and J lost 2 bases. The CDR3 length is 15 residues. Here the CDR3 reads CASIADRGYTDTQYF. The CDR3 nucleotides read TGTGCCAGCATTGCGGACAGGGGGTACACAGATACGCAGTATTTT.

The chain couples TRBV6-2 or TRBV6-3 to TRBJ2-3, with 9 positions matching TRBD2. This CDR3 has 16 residues. V lost 5 bases and J lost 3; bases outside the gene matches: 9. CDR1 MNHEY and CDR2 SVGEGT come from the germline V gene. The CDR3: CASSLYSGSKTDTQYF. The CDR3 DNA is TGTGCCAGCAGTCTGTATAGCGGGAGTAAGACAGATACGCAGTATTTT.

This clonotype came up a few times. This sequence joins TRBV20-1 and TRBJ1-2, with D tentatively TRBD1 (6 bases). The CDR3 loop spans 11 amino acids. Germline CDR1 reads DFQATT; CDR2 reads SNEGSKA (reference sequence). The CDR3 DNA sequence: TGCAGCGCCAGGGGCCCCTATGGCTACACCTTC. Amino acid sequence: CSARGPYGYTF.

This chain uses TRBV7-3 with TRBJ2-3; TRBD1 matches 8 bases. The germline V gene has CDR1 SGHTA and CDR2 FQGTGA. The junction had 3 bases not matched to a gene; V was cut back by 5 bases and J by 2 bases. The CDR3 is made up of 14 amino acids. The CDR3 loop is CASSAQGDTDTQYF. In nucleotides, the CDR3 is TGTGCCAGCAGCGCACAGGGGGACACAGATACGCAGTATTTT. The variable domain in full, with the rest retrieved from reference TRBV7-3 and TRBJ2-3, is GAGVSQTPSNKVTEKGKYVELRCDPISGHTALYWYRQSLGQGPEFLIYFQGTGAADDSGLPNDRFFAVRPEGSVSTLKIQRTERGDSAVYLCASSAQGDTDTQYFGPGTRLTVL.

This clonotype was counted many times. The chain employs TRBV14 and TRBJ2-7; possibly TRBD1 for D (5 bases). The CDR3 contains 17 residues. V dropped 4 bases and J dropped 4 bases, with 23 bases sitting between them. Germline V gives CDR1 SGHDN, CDR2 FVKESK. The CDR3 DNA reads as TGTGCCAGCAGCCTCCCGAGTAAGGGGTATTTTCGTTACGAGCAGTACTTC. As protein: CASSLPSKGYFRYEQYF.

This chain joins TRBV5-1 and TRBJ2-7; tentatively, D is TRBD2 (7 bases). Trimming left V 1 base short and J 6 bases short, with 23 bases between. This CDR3 contains 17 residues. The V gene's germline CDR1 is SGHRS and CDR2 YFSETQ. CDR3 loop: CASSLMGGRGSLIEQYF. Here the CDR3 DNA reads TGCGCCAGCAGCTTGATGGGGGGGCGAGGGAGTCTAATCGAGCAGTACTTC.

The chain uses TRBV13 and TRBJ2-7; 9 bases agree with TRBD1. The V gene end was trimmed by 7 bases and the J gene end by 2 bases; junction bases not matched to a gene: 9. The CDR3 length is 15 residues. From germline, CDR1 is PRHDT and CDR2 FYEKMQ (reference sequence). CDR3 region: CASTFGGDRAYEQYF. CDR3 in DNA: TGTGCCAGCACCTTTGGGGGGGACAGGGCCTACGAGCAGTACTTC.

The table lists this clonotype with a count of one. The rearrangement links TRBV27 to TRBJ2-3; 8 bases agree with TRBD2. The germline V gene has CDR1 MNHEY and CDR2 SMNVEV (reference sequence). Unmatched junction bases numbered 18, after V lost 5 bases and J lost 14 bases. The CDR3 is 15 residues long. CDR3 sequence reads: CASSPMRVAGPDLYF. CDR3 coding DNA: TGTGCCAGCAGTCCCATGCGGGTAGCGGGACCAGACCTGTATTTT.

This clonotype was counted a few times. The chain employs TRBV6-6 and TRBJ1-6, with D maybe TRBD1 (6 bases). Trimming removed 4 bases at V and 5 bases at J, with 15 bases between. The CDR3 consists of 16 residues. Germline V gene sequence: CDR1 MNHNY, CDR2 SVGAGI (reference sequence). This CDR3 reads CASSSGGARNNSPLHF. The CDR3 region has the DNA TGTGCCAGCAGTTCTGGGGGGGCGCGTAATAATTCACCCCTCCACTTT.

The chain has TRBV7-2 and TRBJ2-4; D might be TRBD2 (5 bases). The CDR3 is 13 residues long. The germline V and J ends were trimmed by 3 bases and 13 bases, with 16 bases remaining between them. Germline-derived CDR1 and CDR2 are SGHTA and FQGNSA. The CDR3 DNA follows: TGTGCCAGCAGCTTCCGGTCGGAATGGGAGCAGTACTTC. Its translation is CASSFRSEWEQYF.

The chain is built from TRBV2 and TRBJ1-2; D gene ambiguous. The V gene lost 1 base and the J gene lost 7 bases, with 16 bases spanning the gap. The CDR3 totals 15 residues. Germline CDR1 reads SNHLY; CDR2 reads FYNNEI. In DNA form, the CDR3 reads TGTGCCAGCAGTGAAGACGTGGGGATGACGGGTGGCTACACCTTC. Protein product: CASSEDVGMTGGYTF.

Only a few counts were recorded for this clonotype. The V and J genes are TRBV3-1 and TRBJ2-7, with unresolved D. Trimming removed 2 bases from V and 7 bases from J, with 6 bases in between. Germline V gives CDR1 LGHDT, CDR2 YNNKEL (reference sequence). This CDR3 has 11 residues. The CDR3 bases are TGTGCCAGCAGCCAAAGTATTGAGCAGTACTTC. Translating gives CASSQSIEQYF.

The V and J genes are TRBV7-9 and TRBJ2-6, with 9 bases lining up with TRBD2. Unmatched junction bases numbered 11, after V lost 2 bases and J lost 3 bases. Germline CDR1 reads SEHNR; CDR2 reads FQNEAQ (reference sequence). The CDR3 contains 19 residues. The chain's CDR3 is CASSLSETSGGYGANVLTF. CDR3 in DNA: TGTGCCAGCAGCTTATCCGAGACTAGCGGAGGGTATGGGGCCAACGTCCTGACTTTC.

This rearrangement joins TRBV28 to TRBJ2-1, with 12 bases matching TRBD2. The length of the CDR3 is 19 residues. CDR1 MDHEN and CDR2 SYDVKM come from the germline V gene. After removal of 2 bases from V and 8 bases from J, the junction contained 16 bases not matched to a gene. The CDR3 nucleotides read TGTGCCAGCAGTTTAAGCCGGCTAGCGGGAGGGCCGCCCCCCTATGAGCAGTTCTTC. As protein: CASSLSRLAGGPPPYEQFF.

V gene TRBV6-1 combines with J gene TRBJ1-1; D gene unclear. With 6 bases removed from V and 6 bases from J, the gap between germline ends came to 17 bases. Looked up from germline, CDR1 is MNHNS and CDR2 is SASEGT. This CDR3 comprises 14 residues. CDR3 coding DNA: TGTGCCAGCAGGGGAATTGGGGTCGCATCTGAAGCTTTCTTT. Protein: CASRGIGVASEAFF.

This clonotype has more than one count but fewer than ten. The V and J genes are TRBV9 and TRBJ2-7, with a possible D match to TRBD1 (6 bases). Germline V gene lookup returns CDR1 SGDLS and CDR2 YYNGEE. Trimming left V 0 bases short and J 5 bases short, with 15 bases between. The CDR3 is 15 residues long. The CDR3 region is CASSVDPGARDEQYF. The CDR3 nucleotides read TGTGCCAGCAGCGTAGACCCAGGGGCTCGGGACGAGCAGTACTTC.